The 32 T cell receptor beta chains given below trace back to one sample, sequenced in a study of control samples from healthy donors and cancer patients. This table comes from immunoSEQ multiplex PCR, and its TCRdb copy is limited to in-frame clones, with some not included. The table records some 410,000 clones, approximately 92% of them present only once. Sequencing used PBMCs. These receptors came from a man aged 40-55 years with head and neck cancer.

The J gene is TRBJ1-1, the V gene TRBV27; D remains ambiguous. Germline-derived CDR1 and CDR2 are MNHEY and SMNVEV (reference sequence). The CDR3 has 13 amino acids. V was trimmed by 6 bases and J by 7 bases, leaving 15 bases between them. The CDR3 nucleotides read TGTGCCAGCAGCTCCTCGAAGAGACTTGAAGCTTTCTTT. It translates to CASSSSKRLEAFF.

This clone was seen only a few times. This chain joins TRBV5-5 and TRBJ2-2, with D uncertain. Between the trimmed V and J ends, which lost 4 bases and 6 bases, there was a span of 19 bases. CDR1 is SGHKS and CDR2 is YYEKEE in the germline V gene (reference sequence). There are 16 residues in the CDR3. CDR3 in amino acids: CASSNGRSVAPGELFF. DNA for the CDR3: TGTGCCAGCAGCAATGGACGGTCGGTCGCCCCCGGGGAGCTGTTTTTT.

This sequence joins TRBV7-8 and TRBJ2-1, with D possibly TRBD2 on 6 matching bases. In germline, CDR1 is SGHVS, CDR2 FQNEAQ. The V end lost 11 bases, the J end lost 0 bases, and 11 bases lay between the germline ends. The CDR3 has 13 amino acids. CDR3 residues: CAGVGGSYNEQFF. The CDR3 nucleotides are TGTGCCGGGGTGGGGGGCTCCTACAATGAGCAGTTCTTC.

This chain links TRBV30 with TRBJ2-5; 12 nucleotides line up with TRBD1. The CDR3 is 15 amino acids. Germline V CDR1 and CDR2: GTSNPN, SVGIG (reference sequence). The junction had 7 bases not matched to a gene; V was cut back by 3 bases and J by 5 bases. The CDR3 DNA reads TGTGCCTGGAGCCCGGGACAGGGGGCTTGGGAGACCCAGTACTTC. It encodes CAWSPGQGAWETQYF.

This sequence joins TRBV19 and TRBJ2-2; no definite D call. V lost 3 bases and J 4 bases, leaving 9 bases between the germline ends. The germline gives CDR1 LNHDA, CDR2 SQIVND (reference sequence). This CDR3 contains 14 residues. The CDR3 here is CASSIRQTTGELFF. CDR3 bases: TGTGCCAGTAGTATCAGGCAGACCACCGGGGAGCTGTTTTTT.

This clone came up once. The CDR3 DNA sequence: TGTGCCAGCAGCTTGGAAGGGTCTGGTAATTCACCCCTCCACTTT. Amino acids: CASSLEGSGNSPLHF. The chain has TRBV5-8 and TRBJ1-6; D gene ambiguous. Trimming removed 0 bases from V and 6 bases from J, with 10 bases in between. This CDR3 is 15 amino acids long. Germline loops: CDR1 SGHTS, CDR2 YDEGEE.

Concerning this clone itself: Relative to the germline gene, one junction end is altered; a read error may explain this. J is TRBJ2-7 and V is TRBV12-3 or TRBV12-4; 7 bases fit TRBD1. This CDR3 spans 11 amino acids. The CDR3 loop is CASSFGTEIVF. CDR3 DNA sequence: TGTGCCAGCAGTTTTGGGACAGAAATTGTATTC.

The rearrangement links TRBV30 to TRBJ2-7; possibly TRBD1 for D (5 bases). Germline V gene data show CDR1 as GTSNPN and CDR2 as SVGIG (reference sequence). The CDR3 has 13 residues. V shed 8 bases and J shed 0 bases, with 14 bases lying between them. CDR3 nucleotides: TGTGCCCATCAGGGCGGAAGCTCCTACGAGCAGTACTTC. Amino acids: CAHQGGSSYEQYF.

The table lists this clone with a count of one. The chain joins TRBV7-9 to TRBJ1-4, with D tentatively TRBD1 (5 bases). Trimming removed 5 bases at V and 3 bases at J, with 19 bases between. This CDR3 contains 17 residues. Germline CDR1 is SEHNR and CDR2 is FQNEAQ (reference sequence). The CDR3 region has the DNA TGTGCCAGCAGCGTTTGGGCAGGGAACCCCCCTAATGAAAAACTGTTTTTT. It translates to CASSVWAGNPPNEKLFF.

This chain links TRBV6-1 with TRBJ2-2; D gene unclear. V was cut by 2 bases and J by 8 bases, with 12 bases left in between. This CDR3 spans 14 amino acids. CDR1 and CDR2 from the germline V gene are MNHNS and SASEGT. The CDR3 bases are TGTGCCAGCAGTGAACTAGGTCGGAAGGGGGAGCTGTTTTTT. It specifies CASSELGRKGELFF.

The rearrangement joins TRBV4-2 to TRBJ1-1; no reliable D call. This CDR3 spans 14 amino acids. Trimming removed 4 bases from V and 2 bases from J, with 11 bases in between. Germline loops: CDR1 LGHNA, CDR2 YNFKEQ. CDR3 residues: CASSLRTGNTEAFF. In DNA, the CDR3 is TGTGCCAGCAGCCTTCGGACGGGAAACACTGAAGCTTTCTTT.

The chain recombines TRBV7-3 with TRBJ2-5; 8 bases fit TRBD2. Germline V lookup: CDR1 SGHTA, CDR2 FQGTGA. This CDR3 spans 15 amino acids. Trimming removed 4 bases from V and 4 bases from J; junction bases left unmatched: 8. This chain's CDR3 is CASSSQAGAIETQYF. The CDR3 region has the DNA TGTGCCAGCAGCTCCCAAGCGGGGGCCATAGAGACCCAGTACTTC.

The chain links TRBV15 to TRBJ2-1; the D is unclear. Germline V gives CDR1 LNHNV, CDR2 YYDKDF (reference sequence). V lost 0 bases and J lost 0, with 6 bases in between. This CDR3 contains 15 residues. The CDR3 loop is CATSRELSSYNEQFF. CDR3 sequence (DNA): TGTGCCACCAGCAGAGAATTGAGCTCCTACAATGAGCAGTTCTTC.

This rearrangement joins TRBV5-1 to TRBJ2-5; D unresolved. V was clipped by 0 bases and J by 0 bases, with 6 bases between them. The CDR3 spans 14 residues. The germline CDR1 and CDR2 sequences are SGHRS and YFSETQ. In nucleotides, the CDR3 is TGCGCCAGCAGCTTGGTTACGAACCAAGAGACCCAGTACTTC. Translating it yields CASSLVTNQETQYF.

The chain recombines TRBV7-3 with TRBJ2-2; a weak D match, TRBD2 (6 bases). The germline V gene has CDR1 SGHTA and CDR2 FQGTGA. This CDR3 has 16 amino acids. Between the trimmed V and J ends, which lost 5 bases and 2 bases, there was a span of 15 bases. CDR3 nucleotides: TGTGCCAGCAGCCCCACGGCGGGACTCAACACCGGGGAGCTGTTTTTT. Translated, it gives CASSPTAGLNTGELFF.

The CDR3, as DNA: TGCGCCAGCAGTCAGCGGGGGGCCTACGAGCAGTACTTC. Its protein product is CASSQRGAYEQYF. V usage is TRBV23-1 and J usage is TRBJ2-7, with 8 bases identical to TRBD2. TRBV23-1 is sorted into the ORF group, with uncertain function. With 3 bases clipped from V and 2 bases from J, the junction kept 0 bases outside the gene matches. CDR3 size: 13 residues.

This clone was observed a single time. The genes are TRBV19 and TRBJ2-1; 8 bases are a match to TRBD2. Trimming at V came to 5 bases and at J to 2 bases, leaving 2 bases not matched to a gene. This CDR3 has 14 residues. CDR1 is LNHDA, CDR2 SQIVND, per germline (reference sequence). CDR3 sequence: CASSYSGAYNEQFF. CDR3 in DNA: TGTGCCAGTAGTTATAGCGGGGCCTACAATGAGCAGTTCTTC. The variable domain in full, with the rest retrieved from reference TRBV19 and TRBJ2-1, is DGGITQSPKYLFRKEGQNVTLSCEQNLNHDAMYWYRQDPGQGLRLIYYSQIVNDFQKGDIAEGYSVSREKKESFPLTVTSAQKNPTAFYLCASSYSGAYNEQFFGPGTRLTVL.

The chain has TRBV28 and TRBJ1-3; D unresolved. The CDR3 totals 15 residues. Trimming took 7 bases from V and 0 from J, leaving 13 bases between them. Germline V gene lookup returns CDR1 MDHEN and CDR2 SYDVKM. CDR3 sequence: CASTDPGVSGNTIYF. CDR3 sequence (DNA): TGTGCCAGCACCGACCCCGGGGTCTCTGGAAACACCATATATTTT.

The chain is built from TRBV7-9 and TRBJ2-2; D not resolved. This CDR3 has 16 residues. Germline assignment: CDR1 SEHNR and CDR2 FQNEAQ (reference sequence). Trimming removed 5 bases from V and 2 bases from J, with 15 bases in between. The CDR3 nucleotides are TGTGCCAGCAGCCCCAGGCCCATCCCAAACACCGGGGAGCTGTTTTTT. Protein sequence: CASSPRPIPNTGELFF.

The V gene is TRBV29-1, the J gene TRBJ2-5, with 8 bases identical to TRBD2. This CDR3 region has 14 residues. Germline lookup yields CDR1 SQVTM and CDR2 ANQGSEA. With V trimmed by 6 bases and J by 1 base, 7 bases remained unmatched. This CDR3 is CSVRTSRAQETQYF. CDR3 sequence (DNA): TGCAGCGTGCGGACTAGCAGGGCCCAAGAGACCCAGTACTTC.

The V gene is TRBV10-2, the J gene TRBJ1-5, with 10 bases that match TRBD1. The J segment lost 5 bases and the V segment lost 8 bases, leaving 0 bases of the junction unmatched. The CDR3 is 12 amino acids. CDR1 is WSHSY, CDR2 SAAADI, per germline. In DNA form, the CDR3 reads TGCGCCAGCGGGACAGGGGATCAGCCCCAGCATTTT. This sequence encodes CASGTGDQPQHF.

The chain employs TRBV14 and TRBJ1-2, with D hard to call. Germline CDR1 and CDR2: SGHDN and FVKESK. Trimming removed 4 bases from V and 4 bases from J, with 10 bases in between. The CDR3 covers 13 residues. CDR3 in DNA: TGTGCCAGCAGCCCCCTGCACACCTATGGCTACACCTTC. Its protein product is CASSPLHTYGYTF.

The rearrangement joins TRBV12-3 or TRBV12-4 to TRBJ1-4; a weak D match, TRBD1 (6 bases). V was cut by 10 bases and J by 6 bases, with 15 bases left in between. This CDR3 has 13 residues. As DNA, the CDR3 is TGTGCCACCTATGGGGGCGGTGATGAAAAACTGTTTTTT. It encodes CATYGGGDEKLFF.

The CDR3 loop reads CASSERGSRSEQFF. The CDR3 coding sequence is TGTGCCAGCAGTGAACGAGGGTCCAGGAGTGAGCAGTTCTTC. V usage is TRBV6-1 and J usage is TRBJ2-1, with D perhaps matching TRBD2 (5 bases). The CDR3 consists of 14 residues. The V gene's germline CDR1 is MNHNS and CDR2 SASEGT. The V end was cut by 2 bases, the J end by 9 bases, with 14 bases between.

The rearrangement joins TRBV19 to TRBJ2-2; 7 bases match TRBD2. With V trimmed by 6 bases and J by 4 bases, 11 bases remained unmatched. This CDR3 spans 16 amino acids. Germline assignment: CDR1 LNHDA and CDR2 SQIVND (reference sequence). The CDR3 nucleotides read TGTGCCAGTAGCCAACGTACCTCGGGGGGCACCGGGGAGCTGTTTTTT. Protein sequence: CASSQRTSGGTGELFF. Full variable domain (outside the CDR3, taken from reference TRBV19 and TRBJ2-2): DGGITQSPKYLFRKEGQNVTLSCEQNLNHDAMYWYRQDPGQGLRLIYYSQIVNDFQKGDIAEGYSVSREKKESFPLTVTSAQKNPTAFYLCASSQRTSGGTGELFFGEGSRLTVL.

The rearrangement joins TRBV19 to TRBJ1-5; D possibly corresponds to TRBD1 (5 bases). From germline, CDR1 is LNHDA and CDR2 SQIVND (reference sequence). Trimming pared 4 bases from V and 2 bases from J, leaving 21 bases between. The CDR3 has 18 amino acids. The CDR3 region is CASSTAAQGGIGNQPQHF. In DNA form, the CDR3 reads TGTGCCAGTAGTACAGCGGCGCAGGGAGGAATTGGCAATCAGCCCCAGCATTTT.

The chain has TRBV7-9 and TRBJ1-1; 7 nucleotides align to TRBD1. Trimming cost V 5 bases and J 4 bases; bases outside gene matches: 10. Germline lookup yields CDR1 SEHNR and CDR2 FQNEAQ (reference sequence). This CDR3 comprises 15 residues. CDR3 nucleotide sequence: TGTGCCAGCAGCGCACCAGGGGGGAGGGTCACTGAAGCTTTCTTT. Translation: CASSAPGGRVTEAFF.

The CDR3 here is CASSPAGVSDYSGNTIYF. CDR3 DNA sequence: TGTGCCAGCAGTCCGGCGGGTGTGTCAGACTACTCTGGAAACACCATATATTTT. The chain couples TRBV7-2 to TRBJ1-3; no clear D. Germline values: CDR1 SGHTA, CDR2 FQGNSA. Between the trimmed V and J ends, which lost 6 bases and 0 bases, there was a span of 21 bases. CDR3 length: 18 residues.

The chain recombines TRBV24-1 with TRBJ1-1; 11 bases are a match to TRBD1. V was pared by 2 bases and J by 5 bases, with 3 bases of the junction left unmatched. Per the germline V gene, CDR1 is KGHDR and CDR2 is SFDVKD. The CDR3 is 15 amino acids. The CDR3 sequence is CATSDSGTGGTEAFF. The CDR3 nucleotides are TGTGCCACCAGTGATTCCGGGACAGGGGGGACTGAAGCTTTCTTT.

This chain's CDR3 is CASSIASGDYGYTF. CDR3 DNA sequence: TGTGCCAGTAGTATAGCGTCCGGGGACTATGGCTACACCTTC. V is TRBV19 and J is TRBJ1-2, with no clear D. The V gene lost 1 base and the J gene lost 3 bases, with 9 bases spanning the gap. In germline, CDR1 is LNHDA, CDR2 SQIVND (reference sequence). The CDR3 has 14 residues.

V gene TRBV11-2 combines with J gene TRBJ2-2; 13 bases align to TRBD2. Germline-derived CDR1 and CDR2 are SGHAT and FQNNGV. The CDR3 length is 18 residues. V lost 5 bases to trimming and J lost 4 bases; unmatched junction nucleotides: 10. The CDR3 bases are TGTGCCAGCAGCCTAAAACCGACTAGCGGGGGGCTCACCGGGGAGCTGTTTTTT. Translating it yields CASSLKPTSGGLTGELFF.

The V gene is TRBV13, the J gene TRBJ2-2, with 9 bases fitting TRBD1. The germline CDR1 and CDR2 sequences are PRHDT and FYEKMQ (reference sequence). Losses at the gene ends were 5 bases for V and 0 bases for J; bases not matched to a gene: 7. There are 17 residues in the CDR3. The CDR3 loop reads CASSRTGDGPNTGELFF. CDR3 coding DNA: TGTGCCAGCAGCCGGACAGGGGATGGGCCGAACACCGGGGAGCTGTTTTTT.